This T cell receptor (beta chain) was captured by sequencing in a study of blood T cell repertoires in COVID-19 (dated by TCRdb to 2020 to 2022). Context from the whole study: The collaborator samples originated in the United States, Italy and Spain and spanned the acute and convalescent phases of COVID-19. The prospective study material was composed of cDNA or gDNA derived from T cells, B-cell-depleted T cells, or PBMCs. The dataset comprised deeply sampled blood TCRbeta repertoires from subjects exposed to, actively infected with, or recovered from COVID-19. The repertoires were released in a freely available public database meant as a resource for research on the immune response to SARS-CoV-2. Samples were obtained from the ongoing ImmuneRACE study (first 160 participants) and from 1,254 subjects provided by 6 global collaborators. Sample metadata almost always included a de-identified subject ID, COVID-19 status, age in years and sex. HLA class I and class II types, where available, came from metadata supplied by the sample provider rather than from assay-based typing. What the study reported, not specific to this receptor: Clinical and demographic metadata were provided uncurated, with the amount varying by source and participant.

Each collaborating institution followed its own protocols to collect whole blood in K2EDTA tubes. For TCRbeta analysis, collaborators shipped samples in one of three forms: frozen whole blood, isolated PBMCs, or DNA extracted from either of those sample types. The immunoSEQ Assay, a bias-controlled multiplex PCR, was used to amplify TCRbeta CDR3 regions from genomic DNA. The original pipeline was this. The number of nucleated cells in each sample was estimated by amplification of reference gene primers within the assay. To quantify the absolute abundance of each unique TCRbeta CDR3 rearrangement, sequence reads were collapsed and filtered. For each sample, productive Simpson clonality was calculated by taking the square root of Simpson's diversity index across productive rearrangements. The table was pulled from immuneACCESS by TCRdb, which kept in-frame rearrangements only. Such tables lose some clones; where checked, under half of the loss comes from unresolved V genes, and the rest has no known cause. D and trimming come from the DNA, and the V and J calls and clone size come from that table. For this sample there are over 150,000 clones; almost 85% appear just once. The ten largest make up 6.9% of the sample.

V gives up 1 base and J gives up 0 bases, and the segment between their germline ends measures 16 bases. CDR3 length: 19 amino acids, cysteine to phenylalanine. Of all the DNA, just the CDR3 is kept, 57 bases in frame from base 1. As encoded in the germline V gene, CDR1 is SGHTA while CDR2 is FQGNSA. This clone has a handful of counts. Its binding antigen is unknown. No per-base quality is available; no much larger clone lies one base away. This chain joins TRBV7-2 to TRBJ1-6; the best D guess is TRBD1, with 6 bases matching. The receptor was derived from a human donor with acute or convalescent COVID-19. The donor label of this sample is uncertain. The sequencing sample was made of peripheral blood. The CDR3 region has the sequence CASSLVFGGGGSYNSPLHF. The nucleotide sequence reads as follows: TGTGCCAGCAGCTTAGTATTCGGTGGGGGCGGCTCCTATAATTCACCCCTCCACTTT.